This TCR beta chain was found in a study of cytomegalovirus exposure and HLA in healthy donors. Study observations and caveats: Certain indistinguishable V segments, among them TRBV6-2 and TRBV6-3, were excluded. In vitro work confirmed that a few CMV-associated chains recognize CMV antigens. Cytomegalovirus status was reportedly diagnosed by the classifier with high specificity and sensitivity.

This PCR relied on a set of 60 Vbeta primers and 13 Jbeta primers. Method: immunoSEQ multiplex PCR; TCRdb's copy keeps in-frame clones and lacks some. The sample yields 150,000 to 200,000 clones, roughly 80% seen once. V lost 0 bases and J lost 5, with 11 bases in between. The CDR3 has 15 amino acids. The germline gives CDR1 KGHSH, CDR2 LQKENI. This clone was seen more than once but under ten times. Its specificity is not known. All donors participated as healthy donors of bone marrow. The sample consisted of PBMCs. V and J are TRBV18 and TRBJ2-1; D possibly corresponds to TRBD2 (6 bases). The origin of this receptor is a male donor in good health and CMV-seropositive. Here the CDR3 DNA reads TGTGCCAGCTCACCACCTAGGGAGGTAAACAATGAGCAGTTCTTC. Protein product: CASSPPREVNNEQFF.